This T cell receptor beta chain originates from a study of T cells in Graves' hyperthyroidism and ophthalmopathy. TCR beta CDR3 region amplification was performed from RNA transcripts. With the HTBI primer set, the TCR CDR3 went through a first round of RT-PCR. One entry per CDR3 protein, called by TCRdb with MiXCR from the multiplex PCR reads. The table has a few hundred thousand distinct CDR3 sequences, about 15% seen once. The length of the CDR3 is 15 residues. Germline V gene data show CDR1 as DFQATT and CDR2 as SNEGSKA (reference sequence). Unmatched junction bases numbered 12, after V lost 3 bases and J lost 12 bases.

The rearrangement links TRBV20-1 to TRBJ2-1; TRBD2 aligns across 12 bases. Source material: blood. The clonotype was recovered from a woman aged 45-60 years with Graves' hyperthyroidism. CDR3 sequence reads: CSARARLAGVPGQFF. The CDR3, as DNA: TGCAGTGCTAGGGCCCGACTAGCGGGAGTACCGGGGCAGTTCTTC.